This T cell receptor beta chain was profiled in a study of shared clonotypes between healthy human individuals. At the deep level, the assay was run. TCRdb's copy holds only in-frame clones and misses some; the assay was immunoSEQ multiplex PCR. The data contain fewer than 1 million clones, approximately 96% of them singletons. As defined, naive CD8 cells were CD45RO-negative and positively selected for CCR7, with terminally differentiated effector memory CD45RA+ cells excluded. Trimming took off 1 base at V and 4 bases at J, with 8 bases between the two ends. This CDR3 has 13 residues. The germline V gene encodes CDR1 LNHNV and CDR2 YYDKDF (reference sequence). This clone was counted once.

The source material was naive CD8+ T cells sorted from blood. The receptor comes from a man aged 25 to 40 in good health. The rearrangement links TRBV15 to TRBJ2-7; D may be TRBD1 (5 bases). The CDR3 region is CATSRAGKYEQYF. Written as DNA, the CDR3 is TGTGCCACCAGCAGAGCAGGGAAATACGAGCAGTACTTC.